This TCR beta chain was captured by sequencing in a study of T cell repertoires in ileal Crohn's disease. Findings and limits, study-wide: Endoscopic recurrence occurred in every patient whose clonality exceeded 26.8%.

Included were adult ileal or ileocolonic Crohn's patients indicated for ileocolonic resection. The germline V gene has CDR1 SGHTA and CDR2 FQGTGA. CDR3 length: 16 residues. The germline V and J ends were trimmed by 4 bases and 4 bases, with 19 bases remaining between them. Per sample, roughly 500 nanograms of biopsy DNA were TCRB immunosequenced. Assay: immunoSEQ multiplex PCR; the TCRdb copy retains only in-frame clones and omits some. This sample has around 14,000 clones; 78% occur once, and the top ten carry 4.5%. About this clone itself: Antigen unknown.

The receptor comes from an adult with Crohn's disease. The chain employs TRBV7-3 and TRBJ2-5, with D possibly matching TRBD2 (5 bases). The sequenced sample consisted of ileal tissue. CDR3 bases: TGTGCCAGCAGCTACGGGATGGTCATCCAGACAGAGACCCAGTACTTC. It specifies CASSYGMVIQTETQYF.